This T cell receptor (beta chain) was retrieved from a study of cytomegalovirus exposure and HLA in healthy donors. Germline V gene sequence: CDR1 ENHRY, CDR2 SYGVKD. The ends were cut back, 8 bases at V and 2 bases at J, with 14 bases in the middle. The CDR3 has 14 residues. The PCR had 60 Vbeta and 13 Jbeta primers. The repertoire was sequenced with immunoSEQ multiplex PCR; TCRdb's copy has only in-frame clones and lacks some. The table has some 110,000 clones, over 8% seen once. Points from the study as a whole: 150 or so TCR beta chains were listed as cytomegalovirus-associated. Most subjects had HLA-A and HLA-B alleles reportedly predicted accurately by TCR beta sequences. In a later analysis, HLA-associated TCR beta chains were more clonally expanded than equally common others.

This clone was counted only a few times. Its antigen is not known. V gene TRBV10-3 combines with J gene TRBJ2-3, with D maybe TRBD2 (5 bases). The origin of this receptor is a man aged 25 to 40 in good health and CMV-seronegative. The sequencing sample was made of PBMCs. CDR3 sequence reads: CAIAVEAYTDTQYF. In nucleotides, the CDR3 is TGTGCCATCGCCGTGGAGGCCTACACAGATACGCAGTATTTT.